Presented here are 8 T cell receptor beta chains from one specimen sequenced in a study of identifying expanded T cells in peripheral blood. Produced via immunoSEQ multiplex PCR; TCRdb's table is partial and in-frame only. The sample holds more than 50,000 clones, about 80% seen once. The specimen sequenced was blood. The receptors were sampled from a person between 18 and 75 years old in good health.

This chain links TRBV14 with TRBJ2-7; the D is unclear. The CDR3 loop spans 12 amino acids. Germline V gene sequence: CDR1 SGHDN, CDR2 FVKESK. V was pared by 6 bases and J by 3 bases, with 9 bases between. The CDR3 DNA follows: TGTGCCAGCAGTCCAGCCAACTACGAGCAGTACTTC. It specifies CASSPANYEQYF.

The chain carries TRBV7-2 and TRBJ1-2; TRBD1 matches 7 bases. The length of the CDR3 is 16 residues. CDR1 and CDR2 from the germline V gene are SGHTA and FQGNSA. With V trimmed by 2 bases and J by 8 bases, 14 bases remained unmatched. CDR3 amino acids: CASSLPQGGARGGYTF. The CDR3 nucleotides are TGTGCCAGCAGCTTACCCCAGGGGGGGGCGCGAGGAGGCTACACCTTC.

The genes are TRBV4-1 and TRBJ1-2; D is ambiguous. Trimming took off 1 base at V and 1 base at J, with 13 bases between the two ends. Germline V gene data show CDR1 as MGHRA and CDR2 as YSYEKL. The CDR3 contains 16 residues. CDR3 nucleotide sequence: TGCGCCAGCAGCCAAGGCGTTCAGCTCAGTAACTATGGCTACACCTTC. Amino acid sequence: CASSQGVQLSNYGYTF.

This CDR3 is CASSPLAGVPNTGELFF. DNA for the CDR3: TGTGCCAGCAGCCCACTAGCGGGAGTACCGAACACCGGGGAGCTGTTTTTT. The J gene is TRBJ2-2, the V gene TRBV11-2, with 11 bases matching TRBD2. This CDR3 has 17 residues. Germline lookup yields CDR1 SGHAT and CDR2 FQNNGV. V shed 5 bases and J 0 bases; nucleotides not matched to a gene: 5. The full variable domain, rest sourced from reference TRBV11-2 and TRBJ2-2, is EAGVAQSPRYKIIEKRQSVAFWCNPISGHATLYWYQQILGQGPKLLIQFQNNGVVDDSQLPKDRFSAERLKGVDSTLKIQPAKLEDSAVYLCASSPLAGVPNTGELFFGEGSRLTVL.

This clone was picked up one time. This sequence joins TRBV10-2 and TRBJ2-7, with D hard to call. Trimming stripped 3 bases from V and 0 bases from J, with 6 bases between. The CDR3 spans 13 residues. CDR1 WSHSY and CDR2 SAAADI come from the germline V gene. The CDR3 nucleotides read TGCGCCAGCAGTGAACAGAACTCCTACGAGCAGTACTTC. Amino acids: CASSEQNSYEQYF.

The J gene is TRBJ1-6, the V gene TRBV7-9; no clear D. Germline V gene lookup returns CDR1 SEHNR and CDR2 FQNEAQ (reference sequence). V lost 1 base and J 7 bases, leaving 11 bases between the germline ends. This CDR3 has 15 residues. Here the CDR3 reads CASSLGKLGNSPLHF. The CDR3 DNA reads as TGTGCCAGCAGCTTAGGTAAGTTGGGAAATTCACCCCTCCACTTT.

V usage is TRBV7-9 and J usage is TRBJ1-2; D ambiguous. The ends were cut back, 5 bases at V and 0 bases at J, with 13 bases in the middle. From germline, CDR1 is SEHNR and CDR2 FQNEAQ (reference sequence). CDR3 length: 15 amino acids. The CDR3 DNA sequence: TGTGCCAGCAGCCCAGCGCAGGCCGCTAACTATGGCTACACCTTC. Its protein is CASSPAQAANYGYTF.

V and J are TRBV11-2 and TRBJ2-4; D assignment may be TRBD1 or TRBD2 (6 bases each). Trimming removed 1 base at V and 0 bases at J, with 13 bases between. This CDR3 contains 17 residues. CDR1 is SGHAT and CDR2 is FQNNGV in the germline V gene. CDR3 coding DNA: TGTGCCAGCAGCTTAGTTCGGGGGCTGTTAGCCAAAAACATTCAGTACTTC. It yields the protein CASSLVRGLLAKNIQYF.